This T cell receptor (beta chain) is from a study of shared clonotypes between healthy human individuals. For the study at large: Each donor contributed plates that comprised three CD4 naive, three CD4 memory, two CD8 naive and one CD8 memory.

TCRdb's table, derived via immunoSEQ multiplex PCR, lists solely in-frame clones and lacks some. The sample lists about 770,000 clones, approximately 72% occurring once. This clone was detected many times. Its specificity is not known. Within the sample, other DNA sequences also encode this same CDR3. Study-wide findings and caveats: Across a handful of donors, naive CD4 shared around 5.1%, naive CD8 under 4%, memory CD4 more than 2%, memory CD8 0.4%.

The CDR3 totals 15 residues. After removal of 5 bases from V and 6 bases from J, the junction contained 6 bases not matched to a gene. Germline CDR1 is MRHNA and CDR2 is SNTAGT. The sequenced sample was memory CD4+ T cells sorted from blood. As to subset: CD45RA-negative fraction. This chain links TRBV6-4 with TRBJ2-1, with TRBD2 identical over 11 bases. This sequence was found in a woman in her twenties or thirties in good health. The CDR3 loop reads CASSSTSGSSNEQFF. As DNA, the CDR3 is TGTGCCAGCAGTTCCACTAGCGGGAGTTCCAATGAGCAGTTCTTC.